What follows are 32 T cell receptor beta chains derived from one specimen sequenced in a study of PD-L1 blockade in urothelial cancer. As for time point: pretreatment peripheral blood. The data were produced by immunoSEQ multiplex PCR, yet TCRdb's version contains in-frame clones alone and is incomplete. The data contain about 74,000 clones, 90% of them singletons. The material sequenced was PBMCs, taken around atezolizumab (anti-PD-L1) treatment. The receptors here all came from a man aged 70 or older with urothelial cancer.

This chain joins TRBV18 and TRBJ2-7; weak D call: TRBD2 (5 bases). The CDR3 consists of 12 residues. Trimming cost V 6 bases and J 5 bases, with 11 bases left between them. The germline gives CDR1 KGHSH, CDR2 LQKENI. The CDR3 nucleotides are TGTGCCAGCTCCCCGGGATTGGACGAGCAGTACTTC. As protein: CASSPGLDEQYF. Filled out from reference TRBV18 and TRBJ2-7, the complete variable domain reads NAGVMQNPRHLVRRRGQEARLRCSPMKGHSHVYWYRQLPEEGLKFMVYLQKENIIDESGMPKERFSAEFPKEGPSILRIQQVVRGDSAAYFCASSPGLDEQYFGPGTRLTVT.

The CDR3 protein is CASSSTGTGSSYEQYF. CDR3 DNA sequence: TGTGCCAGCAGTTCTACCGGGACAGGTTCGTCCTACGAGCAGTACTTC. The chain joins TRBV28 to TRBJ2-7; 8 bases are a match to TRBD1. CDR3 size: 16 residues. Germline CDR1 MDHEN, CDR2 SYDVKM. Trimming took 4 bases from V and 1 from J; bases not matched to a gene: 9.

The chain has TRBV6-6 and TRBJ2-5; TRBD1 aligns across 7 bases. V was pared by 2 bases and J by 7 bases, with 10 bases of the junction left unmatched. Germline V CDR1 and CDR2: MNHNY, SVGAGI (reference sequence). The CDR3 spans 15 residues. For the CDR3, the DNA is TGTGCCAGCAGTTACCTATCCGGGACAGATGGGACCCAGTACTTC. Protein product: CASSYLSGTDGTQYF.

This chain connects TRBV5-6 to TRBJ1-4; 10 nucleotides agree with TRBD1. Germline lookup yields CDR1 SGHDT and CDR2 YYEEEE. The CDR3 is made up of 15 amino acids. J lost 7 bases, V lost 3 bases, and 6 bases had no gene match. The CDR3 loop reads CASSSDRGFSEKLFF. CDR3 sequence (DNA): TGTGCCAGCAGCTCGGACAGGGGGTTTAGTGAAAAACTGTTTTTT.

The chain joins TRBV30 to TRBJ2-7, with a weak D call TRBD1 (6 bases). The CDR3 is made up of 13 amino acids. Trimming took off 4 bases at V and 0 bases at J, with 10 bases between the two ends. Germline CDR1 reads GTSNPN; CDR2 reads SVGIG (reference sequence). For the CDR3, the DNA is TGTGCCTGGACTAGGGACAACTCCTACGAGCAGTACTTC. It specifies CAWTRDNSYEQYF.

This clone has just one count. The chain carries TRBV9 and TRBJ2-5; TRBD2 aligns across 10 bases. Germline V gene sequence: CDR1 SGDLS, CDR2 YYNGEE. This CDR3 contains 16 residues. The J segment lost 7 bases and the V segment lost 0 bases, leaving 9 bases of the junction unmatched. The CDR3 nucleotides are TGTGCCAGCAGCGTAGCTAGTCTAGCGGGAGACGGGACCCAGTACTTC. The encoded protein is CASSVASLAGDGTQYF.

V gene TRBV7-4 combines with J gene TRBJ2-7, with TRBD2 identical over 14 bases. J lost 7 bases, V lost 5 bases, and 13 bases had no gene match. The CDR3 length is 17 residues. Germline loops: CDR1 SGHVT, CDR2 SQSDAQ. The CDR3 spells CASSPGGTSGRWCEQYF. As DNA, the CDR3 is TGTGCCAGCAGCCCCGGGGGGACTAGCGGGAGATGGTGTGAGCAGTACTTC. Supplemented by reference TRBV7-4 and TRBJ2-7, the full variable domain reads GAGVSQSPRYKVAKRGRDVALRCDSISGHVTLYWYRQTLGQGSEVLTYSQSDAQRDKSGRPSGRFSAERPERSVSTLKIQRTEQGDSAVYLCASSPGGTSGRWCEQYFGPGTRLTVT.

The rearrangement links TRBV2 to TRBJ2-7; a weak D match, TRBD1 (5 bases). The CDR3 contains 15 residues. With 0 bases removed from V and 2 bases from J, the gap between germline ends came to 11 bases. Germline values: CDR1 SNHLY, CDR2 FYNNEI. The CDR3 region has the DNA TGTGCCAGCAGTGAAGCGCCGACAGCCGCCTACGAGCAGTACTTC. Amino acids: CASSEAPTAAYEQYF.

The chain combines TRBV11-2 with TRBJ2-1; 12 nucleotides match TRBD2. Trimming cost V 0 bases and J 7 bases; bases outside gene matches: 7. The CDR3 is 17 residues long. Germline-derived CDR1 and CDR2 are SGHAT and FQNNGV. In DNA form, the CDR3 reads TGTGCCAGCAGCTTAGAGCGACTAGCGGGAGCAGGGAATGAGCAGTTCTTC. It encodes CASSLERLAGAGNEQFF. Based on the CDR3 plus reference TRBV11-2 and TRBJ2-1, the full variable domain is EAGVAQSPRYKIIEKRQSVAFWCNPISGHATLYWYQQILGQGPKLLIQFQNNGVVDDSQLPKDRFSAERLKGVDSTLKIQPAKLEDSAVYLCASSLERLAGAGNEQFFGPGTRLTVL.

The J gene is TRBJ2-7, the V gene TRBV28; 7 bases match TRBD1. J was trimmed by 4 bases and V by 5 bases; bases with no gene match: 11. The germline V gene encodes CDR1 MDHEN and CDR2 SYDVKM. The CDR3 is 15 amino acids. The CDR3 coding sequence is TGTGCCAGCAGTCTAACCGGGACAGTCAGGTACGAGCAGTACTTC. Translation: CASSLTGTVRYEQYF.

The V call is TRBV12-5, the J call TRBJ1-1; 7 nucleotides align to TRBD1. The trim removed 5 bases at V and 3 bases at J, leaving 12 bases unmatched. Germline-derived CDR1 and CDR2 are LGHNT and FRNRAP. The CDR3 loop spans 16 amino acids. The CDR3 DNA follows: TGTGCTAGTGGTCCGGGGTTGAAGGGGGCAGACACTGAAGCTTTCTTT. Protein product: CASGPGLKGADTEAFF.

This clone was counted a single time. The chain employs TRBV5-1 and TRBJ2-1, with 7 bases fitting TRBD2. The CDR3 consists of 17 residues. CDR1 and CDR2 from the germline V gene are SGHRS and YFSETQ. Trimming removed 3 bases from V and 0 bases from J; junction bases left unmatched: 9. The CDR3 DNA is TGCGCCAGCAGCTCCGTTAGCGGGTGGGGCTCCTACAATGAGCAGTTCTTC. Protein product: CASSSVSGWGSYNEQFF. The full variable domain, rest sourced from reference TRBV5-1 and TRBJ2-1, is KAGVTQTPRYLIKTRGQQVTLSCSPISGHRSVSWYQQTPGQGLQFLFEYFSETQRNKGNFPGRFSGRQFSNSRSEMNVSTLELGDSALYLCASSSVSGWGSYNEQFFGPGTRLTVL.

The chain links TRBV18 to TRBJ2-7; possible D gene TRBD2, 7 bases. CDR1 is KGHSH and CDR2 is LQKENI in the germline V gene. The CDR3 length is 15 residues. V shed 2 bases and J shed 2 bases, with 13 bases lying between them. CDR3: CASSPYGGHTYEQYF. In DNA, the CDR3 is TGTGCCAGCTCACCATACGGGGGGCACACCTACGAGCAGTACTTC.

The rearrangement uses TRBV9 and TRBJ2-3; 10 bases align to TRBD1. CDR3 length: 15 amino acids. Germline assignment: CDR1 SGDLS and CDR2 YYNGEE. The junction had 8 bases not matched to a gene; V was cut back by 4 bases and J by 6 bases. Written as DNA, the CDR3 is TGTGCCAGCAGCCCGCGGACAGGGGGGTTCGATACGCAGTATTTT. This codes for CASSPRTGGFDTQYF.

This chain connects TRBV5-1 to TRBJ2-3; 9 nucleotides line up with TRBD2. The CDR3 is 15 amino acids. CDR1 is SGHRS, CDR2 YFSETQ, per germline. V dropped 3 bases and J dropped 11; count of bases not matched to a gene: 13. The CDR3 region is CASSSQGKREEVQYF. For the CDR3, the DNA is TGCGCCAGCAGCTCCCAGGGTAAGCGGGAGGAGGTGCAGTATTTT.

V and J are TRBV11-2 and TRBJ2-1, with 11 positions matching TRBD2. Germline V gene sequence: CDR1 SGHAT, CDR2 FQNNGV. There are 15 residues in the CDR3. Trimming removed 5 bases from V and 9 bases from J; junction bases left unmatched: 9. Here the CDR3 DNA reads TGTGCCAGCAGCCTACTAGCGGGAGAACGGGGTGAGCAGTTCTTC. Translating gives CASSLLAGERGEQFF.

The chain couples TRBV14 to TRBJ1-3, with D tentatively TRBD1 (6 bases). Germline V gene data show CDR1 as SGHDN and CDR2 as FVKESK. The CDR3 loop spans 15 amino acids. The ends were cut back, 6 bases at V and 2 bases at J, with 14 bases in the middle. For the CDR3, the DNA is TGTGCCAGCAGTAGAAGCAGGGGTCCTGGAAACACCATATATTTT. Translating it yields CASSRSRGPGNTIYF.

In its sample, this clone was seen once. The V gene is TRBV5-1, the J gene TRBJ2-5, with 14 bases fitting TRBD2. The V gene's germline CDR1 is SGHRS and CDR2 YFSETQ. J lost 2 bases, V lost 3 bases, and 15 bases had no gene match. This CDR3 spans 20 amino acids. CDR3 residues: CASSSNPTSGRALNQETQYF. The CDR3, as DNA: TGCGCCAGCAGCTCCAACCCGACTAGCGGGAGGGCCTTGAATCAAGAGACCCAGTACTTC.

This clone has a handful of counts. This sequence joins TRBV7-2 and TRBJ1-2; tentative D call: TRBD1 (6 bases). The V gene lost 5 bases and the J gene lost 1 base, with 11 bases spanning the gap. The CDR3 has 14 amino acids. Germline values: CDR1 SGHTA, CDR2 FQGNSA. In DNA form, the CDR3 reads TGTGCCAGCAGCGTTGGACAGTTTAACTATGGCTACACCTTC. This translates into CASSVGQFNYGYTF.

The chain combines TRBV5-1 with TRBJ2-5; perhaps TRBD1 as D (5 bases). The CDR3 covers 14 residues. V was shortened by 4 bases and J by 0 bases, with 10 bases between the two germline ends. The germline CDR1 and CDR2 sequences are SGHRS and YFSETQ. CDR3 region: CASSIQVNQETQYF. DNA for the CDR3: TGCGCCAGCAGCATACAGGTGAACCAAGAGACCCAGTACTTC.

The gene calls are TRBV28 and TRBJ1-3; the D is unclear. In germline, CDR1 is MDHEN, CDR2 SYDVKM. The germline V and J ends were trimmed by 6 bases and 2 bases, with 5 bases remaining between them. The CDR3 length is 12 residues. The DNA for the CDR3 is TGTGCCAGCAGCACAGCTGGAAACACCATATATTTT. It is translated as CASSTAGNTIYF.

The rearrangement joins TRBV4-1 to TRBJ1-2, with D possibly TRBD1 on 5 matching bases. The V end was cut by 2 bases, the J end by 7 bases, with 11 bases between. CDR3 length: 13 amino acids. CDR1 is MGHRA, CDR2 YSYEKL, per germline. Written as DNA, the CDR3 is TGCGCCAGCAGCCAACTACGGACAAGTGGCTACACCTTC. The encoded protein is CASSQLRTSGYTF.

The chain carries TRBV5-1 and TRBJ2-1; TRBD2 matches 11 bases. The V gene end was trimmed by 0 bases and the J gene end by 7 bases; junction bases not matched to a gene: 6. This CDR3 has 16 amino acids. CDR1 and CDR2 (germline): SGHRS, YFSETQ. DNA for the CDR3: TGCGCCAGCAGCTTGGAAGTGCTAGCGGGAGGAAATGAGCAGTTCTTC. Its protein is CASSLEVLAGGNEQFF.

This clone was detected a few times. The rearrangement links TRBV14 to TRBJ2-2, with 9 positions matching TRBD2. The junction had 6 bases not matched to a gene; V was cut back by 1 base and J by 6 bases. The CDR3 totals 16 residues. Germline V gene data show CDR1 as SGHDN and CDR2 as FVKESK. The CDR3: CASSQGLAGNAGELFF. The CDR3 DNA reads as TGTGCCAGCAGCCAAGGGCTAGCGGGAAATGCCGGGGAGCTGTTTTTT. Variable domain in full (rest from reference TRBV14 and TRBJ2-2): EAGVTQFPSHSVIEKGQTVTLRCDPISGHDNLYWYRRVMGKEIKFLLHFVKESKQDESGMPNNRFLAERTGGTYSTLKVQPAELEDSGVYFCASSQGLAGNAGELFFGEGSRLTVL.

The chain couples TRBV18 to TRBJ1-3; no clear D gene. With 1 base removed from V and 2 bases from J, the gap between germline ends came to 6 bases. Germline-derived CDR1 and CDR2 are KGHSH and LQKENI. This CDR3 region has 14 residues. CDR3 coding DNA: TGTGCCAGCTCACCACTAGAGGCTGGAAACACCATATATTTT. Its translation: CASSPLEAGNTIYF.

V and J are TRBV25-1 and TRBJ2-7; 11 positions match TRBD2. Germline assignment: CDR1 MGHDK and CDR2 SYGVNS. The V segment lost 4 bases and the J segment 6 bases; nucleotides outside the gene matches: 5. The CDR3 is made up of 14 amino acids. The CDR3 coding sequence is TGTGCCAGCAGTGGGCGGCTAGCGGGGGGCGAGCAGTACTTC. It codes for CASSGRLAGGEQYF.

This clone is a singleton in its sample. The genes are TRBV27 and TRBJ1-2, with unresolved D. Germline V gene data show CDR1 as MNHEY and CDR2 as SMNVEV (reference sequence). The V end lost 6 bases, the J end lost 0 bases, and 8 bases lay between the germline ends. There are 13 residues in the CDR3. This CDR3 is CASSPGPNYGYTF. The CDR3 nucleotides are TGTGCCAGCAGCCCGGGTCCTAACTATGGCTACACCTTC.

The V gene is TRBV28, the J gene TRBJ2-7; a possible D gene is TRBD2 (7 bases). Trimming stripped 6 bases from V and 3 bases from J, with 15 bases between. Germline V gene data show CDR1 as MDHEN and CDR2 as SYDVKM. The CDR3 runs to 14 residues. The CDR3 bases are TGTGCCAGCAGGAGGGGGGGCTCGGGCTACGAGCAGTACTTC. This encodes CASRRGGSGYEQYF.

The chain employs TRBV5-5 and TRBJ1-4; TRBD1 agrees at 9 bases. The CDR3 has 15 amino acids. In germline, CDR1 is SGHKS, CDR2 YYEKEE (reference sequence). J was trimmed by 7 bases and V by 4 bases; bases with no gene match: 8. The CDR3, as DNA: TGTGCCAGCAGCGTTGGGACAGGGAGCTTTGAAAAACTGTTTTTT. This encodes CASSVGTGSFEKLFF.

CDR3 region: CASSQMGPTGRNTGELFF. For the CDR3, the DNA is TGTGCCAGCAGTCAAATGGGCCCGACAGGGCGAAACACCGGGGAGCTGTTTTTT. This chain links TRBV2 with TRBJ2-2; 7 bases are a match to TRBD1. Trimming cost V 5 bases and J 2 bases; bases outside gene matches: 14. The CDR3 runs 18 residues. Germline V gene lookup returns CDR1 SNHLY and CDR2 FYNNEI. Together with reference TRBV2 and TRBJ2-2, the CDR3 gives the full variable domain: EPEVTQTPSHQVTQMGQEVILRCVPISNHLYFYWYRQILGQKVEFLVSFYNNEISEKSEIFDDQFSVERPDGSNFTLKIRSTKLEDSAMYFCASSQMGPTGRNTGELFFGEGSRLTVL.

The genes are TRBV10-2 and TRBJ2-7, with no clear D. Per germline, CDR1 WSHSY and CDR2 SAAADI. This CDR3 region has 15 residues. The V end was cut by 2 bases, the J end by 3 bases, with 14 bases between. The CDR3 protein is CASSEMVGTGYEQYF. CDR3 nucleotide sequence: TGCGCCAGCAGTGAGATGGTCGGTACGGGCTACGAGCAGTACTTC.

The V call is TRBV28, the J call TRBJ1-5; D gene unclear. Germline V CDR1 and CDR2: MDHEN, SYDVKM. The CDR3 extends over 13 amino acids. V dropped 3 bases and J dropped 9 bases, with 12 bases sitting between them. CDR3 in amino acids: CASSFLGLSPQHF. DNA for the CDR3: TGTGCCAGCAGTTTTTTAGGACTTTCGCCCCAGCATTTT. Combining the CDR3 with reference TRBV28 and TRBJ1-5 gives the whole variable domain DVKVTQSSRYLVKRTGEKVFLECVQDMDHENMFWYRQDPGLGLRLIYFSYDVKMKEKGDIPEGYSVSREKKERFSLILESASTNQTSMYLCASSFLGLSPQHFGDGTRLSIL.